These 12 T cell receptor beta chains were sequenced from one sample in a study of blood T cell repertoires in COVID-19. Sequencing was performed with immunoSEQ multiplex PCR; in TCRdb, only in-frame clones are kept and a portion is missing. The table shows 250,000 to 350,000 clones, with 65% to 90% occurring only once. The sequencing input was peripheral blood. All receptors come from a woman aged 65 to 85 with COVID-19, enrolled during active disease.

The CDR3: CASNPGQGVEQYF. DNA for the CDR3: TGCGCCAGCAACCCCGGACAGGGAGTCGAGCAGTACTTC. V and J are TRBV5-1 and TRBJ2-7; 8 bases agree with TRBD1. Germline values: CDR1 SGHRS, CDR2 YFSETQ. V shed 6 bases and J 6 bases; nucleotides not matched to a gene: 8. CDR3 length: 13 amino acids.

V gene TRBV24-1 combines with J gene TRBJ2-7, with 9 bases aligning to TRBD1. The CDR3 covers 15 residues. CDR1 KGHDR and CDR2 SFDVKD come from the germline V gene. V was clipped by 3 bases and J by 3 bases; unmatched bases: 5. In nucleotides, the CDR3 is TGTGCCACCAGTGATACCGGGACAGGGCGCTACGAGCAGTACTTC. It yields the protein CATSDTGTGRYEQYF.

This rearrangement joins TRBV7-2 to TRBJ2-3; D gene unclear. This CDR3 is built from 11 residues. Deletions cut 3 bases from V and 5 bases from J, with 3 bases between. The germline CDR1 and CDR2 sequences are SGHTA and FQGNSA. CDR3: CASSLRDTQYF. In DNA, the CDR3 is TGTGCCAGCAGCTTGCGAGATACGCAGTATTTT.

This sequence joins TRBV6-5 and TRBJ1-1; 8 bases are shared with TRBD1. J lost 10 bases, V lost 4 bases, and 11 bases had no gene match. The germline V gene has CDR1 MNHEY and CDR2 SVGAGI. The CDR3 is 14 amino acids. In DNA, the CDR3 is TGTGCCAGCAGTTCCCCAGGACAGGGATCCGTAGCTTTCTTT. It translates to CASSSPGQGSVAFF.

The rearrangement uses TRBV18 and TRBJ2-1; D not resolved. Deletions cut 6 bases from V and 4 bases from J, with 16 bases between. The CDR3 totals 15 residues. Germline-derived CDR1 and CDR2 are KGHSH and LQKENI. This CDR3 is CASSPMADIYNEQFF. The CDR3 bases are TGTGCCAGCTCTCCCATGGCTGACATTTACAATGAGCAGTTCTTC.

This chain joins TRBV28 and TRBJ1-1; 9 nucleotides agree with TRBD1. The CDR3 contains 12 residues. Germline CDR1 and CDR2: MDHEN and SYDVKM. The ends lost 5 bases at V and 11 bases at J; junction bases unmatched: 6. CDR3 sequence: CASSTRDREAFF. The CDR3, as DNA: TGTGCCAGCAGTACCAGGGACAGGGAGGCTTTCTTT.

The DNA of the CDR3 is TGTGCTAGTGGTTTGGTACTGGGGGCGGCAAACACCATATATTTT. Its protein product is CASGLVLGAANTIYF. The chain has TRBV12-5 and TRBJ1-3; possibly TRBD1 for D (6 bases). Trimming removed 0 bases at V and 6 bases at J, with 12 bases between. This CDR3 is built from 15 residues. Per germline, CDR1 LGHNT and CDR2 FRNRAP. Drawing the rest from reference TRBV12-5 and TRBJ1-3, the complete variable domain is DARVTQTPRHKVTEMGQEVTMRCQPILGHNTVFWYRQTMMQGLELLAYFRNRAPLDDSGMPKDRFSAEMPDATLATLKIQPSEPRDSAVYFCASGLVLGAANTIYFGEGSWLTVV.

The rearrangement uses TRBV12-5 and TRBJ2-1; TRBD2 agrees at 8 bases. J gave up 6 bases and V 2 bases, and 12 bases lay outside the gene matches. CDR1 is LGHNT and CDR2 is FRNRAP in the germline V gene. There are 17 residues in the CDR3. The CDR3 reads CASGLRPSGFRLNEQFF. DNA of the CDR3: TGTGCTAGTGGTTTGAGGCCTAGCGGGTTTCGACTCAATGAGCAGTTCTTC.

A few counts support this clone. This chain joins TRBV28 and TRBJ2-1, with TRBD2 identical over 13 bases. Germline assignment: CDR1 MDHEN and CDR2 SYDVKM. Germline trimming cut 5 bases from V and 5 bases from J; bases unmatched to any gene: 9. This CDR3 is 17 amino acids long. CDR3 in DNA: TGTGCCAGCAGTCCACCGGGACTAGCGGGATTTCACAATGAGCAGTTCTTC. Residues: CASSPPGLAGFHNEQFF. Using reference TRBV28 and TRBJ2-1 for the parts outside the CDR3, the full variable domain is DVKVTQSSRYLVKRTGEKVFLECVQDMDHENMFWYRQDPGLGLRLIYFSYDVKMKEKGDIPEGYSVSREKKERFSLILESASTNQTSMYLCASSPPGLAGFHNEQFFGPGTRLTVL.

V usage is TRBV5-1 and J usage is TRBJ1-1; TRBD1 matches 10 bases. The CDR3 extends over 16 amino acids. The germline CDR1 and CDR2 sequences are SGHRS and YFSETQ. With V trimmed by 3 bases and J by 1 base, 6 bases remained unmatched. The CDR3 region is CASSSGTGVGNTEAFF. Written as DNA, the CDR3 is TGCGCCAGCAGCTCCGGGACAGGGGTAGGGAACACTGAAGCTTTCTTT.

A word on this clone: The sample has other DNA sequences that encode this CDR3 too. The V and J genes are TRBV5-6 and TRBJ1-3, with a tentative D call TRBD1 (5 bases). Germline assignment: CDR1 SGHDT and CDR2 YYEEEE. The CDR3 sequence is 15 residues long. Trimming cost V 0 bases and J 0 bases, with 7 bases left between them. CDR3 coding DNA: TGTGCCAGCAGCTTGGGACAGTTCTCTGGAAACACCATATATTTT. Protein product: CASSLGQFSGNTIYF.

This rearrangement joins TRBV2 to TRBJ2-7; the match to TRBD1 covers 8 bases. The germline CDR1 and CDR2 sequences are SNHLY and FYNNEI. V dropped 5 bases and J dropped 2; count of bases not matched to a gene: 8. The length of the CDR3 is 15 residues. The CDR3 sequence is CASSSRGLGPYEQYF. CDR3 in DNA: TGTGCCAGCAGTTCCAGGGGGCTAGGCCCCTACGAGCAGTACTTC.